Included here is one T cell receptor (beta chain) sequence, with context. There are a few counts of this clonotype. Its antigen target is currently unknown. No much larger clonotype is one base removed from it; base qualities were not supplied. The sample is drawn from a study of identical twins (dated by TCRdb to between 2015 and 2016). As for the study more broadly: To test whether fetal clonotypes persist, the study used deep sequencing on TCR alpha and beta repertoires from monozygotic twins, unrelated adults of various ages, and cord blood. To rule out contamination, replicate twin experiments were performed at different times with different library preparation protocols.

All donors were healthy Caucasians. The library was obtained by 5' RACE. Sequencing was carried out with an Illumina HiSeq 2000. Template switching added a universal primer binding site, and the final cDNA carried a unique molecular identifier that allowed TCR cDNA molecules to be counted accurately. Specific primers in the conserved constant-segment region were used to synthesize first-strand cDNA for the TCR alpha and beta chains. To control for contamination, every cDNA library carried two barcodes: a SMART-Mk sample barcode plus Illumina barcodes. Two successive PCR steps introduced TruSeq adapter sequences along with Illumina sample barcodes. The Illumina HiSeq platform was used with custom primers to sequence TCR alpha and beta cDNA libraries. Per the source publication's procedure: MiGEC processed the raw reads to extract unique molecular identifiers, while MiXCR was used to determine the CDR3 positions. Recombination models were inferred per individual with the repgenHMM and IGoR tools using an EM algorithm. Shared clonotypes were analyzed with the tcR package in R, and sharing was normalized by the product of cloneset sizes. To study raw recombination without the effects of thymic and clonal selection, out-of-frame nonproductive sequences were analyzed. Starting from the raw public reads, TCRdb applied fastp trimming at Q25, assembled clones with MiXCR and retained in-frame beta chains. Identical CDR3 proteins give one entry, which carries the most common genes and DNA. V and J calls and clone size were set by TCRdb, not the authors. The sample table records 1.5 million to 2 million distinct CDR3 sequences; less than 40% of these occur just once. The ten largest clones represent about 0.25% of the sample.

CDR1 and CDR2 are read off the germline V gene as SNHLY and FYNNEI. The germline V end is reduced by 6 bases and the J end by 1 base; junction bases left unmatched: 6. Taken from cysteine to phenylalanine, the CDR3 has 15 residues. The kept DNA is CDR3 alone, 45 bases in frame from the first base. Overall results and qualifications from the work: Abundant cord blood beta clonotypes had fewer insertions, young adult naive repertoires showed a similar but weaker trend, and memory repertoires showed no such trend. Because the same donors could not be followed over many years, the conclusions depended on cross-sectional statistical analysis. Excess twin sharing in beta out-of-frame sequences was weaker because fewer shared sequences lowered the signal-to-noise ratio. Zero-insertion analyses could be partly confounded by invariant T cells such as MAIT and iNKT, though diverse VJ usage argued against such confounding for most clonotypes. Out-of-frame TCR alpha sequences shared between twins showed an excess of low generation-probability sequences compared with coincidental sharing between unrelated individuals. In monozygotic twins, out-of-frame TCR alpha sharing was systematically underestimated by recombination models, although the models agreed with sharing between unrelated individuals.

Sequencing was carried out using cord blood. The chain was built from TRBV2 and TRBJ2-4; TRBD1 lines up with 7 middle nucleotides. This sequence originates from a newborn girl in good health. The bases read TGTGCCAGCAGCGGAGACAGGGTGGCCAAAAACATTCAGTACTTC. Translated, this gives CASSGDRVAKNIQYF.